This is a list of T cell receptor beta chains from one sample in a study of T cell responses to AZD1222 COVID-19 vaccine. The table came from immunoSEQ multiplex PCR; TCRdb's copy has only in-frame clones and leaves some out. The sample records more than 100,000 clones, 80% to 90% being singletons. The sample was peripheral blood, taken on day 0 of AZD1222 vaccination. These receptor sequences come from an adult in good health. The CDR3 runs from the conserved cysteine through the conserved F or W. A D gene is named only where the DNA matches it firmly. Expanded clones are given a class, and other clones once, few, many or no size at all.

v_call	d_call	clone_size	j_call	cdr3_aa	cdr3_nt
TRBV7-9	TRBD2	-	TRBJ2-5	CASSPPGAGGAQETQYF	TGTGCCAGCAGCCCCCCAGGAGCCGGGGGGGCTCAAGAGACCCAGTACTTC
TRBV15	-	-	TRBJ2-5	CATSRDETQYF	TGTGCCACCAGCAGAGACGAGACCCAGTACTTC
TRBV7-8	TRBD1	-	TRBJ1-1	CASSLGTGRTEAFF	TGTGCCAGCAGCTTAGGGACAGGGAGGACTGAAGCTTTCTTT
TRBV6-6	-	once	TRBJ1-2	CASSYQGLGYGYTF	TGTGCCAGCAGTTATCAAGGGTTGGGGTATGGCTACACCTTC
TRBV7-9	-	-	TRBJ2-7	CASSRGAVTRSSYEQYF	TGTGCCAGCAGCCGGGGGGCGGTAACCCGAAGCTCCTACGAGCAGTACTTC
TRBV30	-	few	TRBJ1-3	CAWRGLGNTIYF	TGTGCCTGGAGAGGGCTGGGAAACACCATATATTTT
TRBV24-1	-	-	TRBJ2-7	CATHRTIYEQYF	TGTGCCACCCATCGGACCATTTACGAGCAGTACTTC
TRBV27	TRBD1	-	TRBJ2-1	CASSLGPPTGPDNEQFF	TGTGCCAGCAGTTTGGGCCCCCCGACAGGGCCCGACAATGAGCAGTTCTTC
TRBV9	-	-	TRBJ2-1	CASSGLGARNEQFF	TGTGCCAGCAGCGGCCTCGGGGCTCGGAATGAGCAGTTCTTC
TRBV4-3	TRBD2	-	TRBJ2-1	CASSLRLAGMRNEQFF	TGCGCCAGCAGCCTCCGACTAGCGGGGATGAGGAATGAGCAGTTCTTC
TRBV29-1	-	-	TRBJ1-1	CSVVGRPPEAFF	TGCAGCGTTGTGGGCAGGCCCCCGGAAGCTTTCTTT
TRBV28	TRBD1	-	TRBJ2-1	CASSMNRGANEQFF	TGTGCCAGCAGTATGAACAGGGGGGCCAATGAGCAGTTCTTC
TRBV9	TRBD2	-	TRBJ2-2	CASTPSLAVGTGELFF	TGTGCCAGCACACCGAGTCTAGCGGTAGGAACCGGGGAGCTGTTTTTT
TRBV29-1	-	-	TRBJ2-7	CSVVGGRSSYEQYF	TGCAGCGTTGTTGGAGGTCGTAGCTCCTACGAGCAGTACTTC
TRBV30	TRBD2	-	TRBJ2-4	CASSSGGHNIQYF	TGTGCCTCCTCTAGCGGGGGTCATAACATTCAGTACTTC
TRBV27	-	many	TRBJ1-6	CASSSPGTEHNSPLHF	TGTGCCAGCAGTTCACCCGGGACGGAACATAATTCACCCCTCCACTTT
TRBV5-1	-	-	TRBJ1-5	CASSLTGMGGQPQHF	TGCGCCAGCAGCCTGACCGGGATGGGCGGCCAGCCCCAGCATTTT
TRBV7-2	-	-	TRBJ1-1	CASSLDSVNTEAFF	TGTGCCAGCAGCTTAGATAGCGTGAACACTGAAGCTTTCTTT
TRBV6-5	TRBD1	-	TRBJ2-7	CASRTGDYEQYF	TGTGCCAGCAGGACAGGGGACTACGAGCAGTACTTC
TRBV11-2	-	-	TRBJ1-6	CASSRQVDNSPLHF	TGTGCCAGCAGCCGACAGGTGGACAATTCACCCCTCCACTTT
TRBV6-9	-	-	TRBJ1-1	CASSLRGLGNTEAFF	TGTGCCAGCAGTTTACGCGGACTCGGGAACACTGAAGCTTTCTTT
TRBV2	-	-	TRBJ1-3	CASSEALGGTGRNTIYF	TGTGCCAGCAGTGAAGCCTTGGGGGGGACTGGACGAAACACCATATATTTT
TRBV19	-	few	TRBJ2-6	CASSTGSSGANVLTF	TGTGCCAGTAGTACAGGGAGCTCTGGGGCCAACGTCCTGACTTTC
TRBV3-1/TRBV3-2	TRBD1	once	TRBJ2-3	CASSQYRGASTDTQYF	TGTGCCAGCAGCCAATACAGGGGAGCTAGCACAGATACGCAGTATTTT
TRBV9	-	-	TRBJ2-1	CASSVNAVVSSYNEQFF	TGTGCCAGCAGCGTAAATGCTGTGGTAAGCTCCTACAATGAGCAGTTCTTC
TRBV5-6	TRBD1	once	TRBJ1-1	CASSIPQQGASGTEAFF	TGTGCCAGCAGCATCCCACAACAGGGGGCGTCGGGAACTGAAGCTTTCTTT
TRBV19	TRBD1	once	TRBJ1-6	CASSMRQGSNSPLHF	TGTGCCAGTAGTATGCGACAGGGGAGTAATTCACCCCTCCACTTT
TRBV6-1	-	-	TRBJ2-5	CASSEADLDFKTQYF	TGTGCCAGCAGTGAAGCGGACCTGGACTTTAAGACCCAGTACTTC
TRBV19	-	once	TRBJ1-2	CASSKGHGYGYTF	TGTGCCAGTAGTAAGGGACACGGCTATGGCTACACCTTC
TRBV28	TRBD1	once	TRBJ1-5	CASSQGGNQPQHF	TGTGCCAGCAGTCAGGGGGGCAATCAGCCCCAGCATTTT
TRBV6-1	TRBD1	-	TRBJ2-1	CASSETGGAYNEQFF	TGTGCCAGCAGTGAGACAGGGGGCGCCTACAATGAGCAGTTCTTC
TRBV5-5	-	once	TRBJ2-1	CASSLDSGQYNEQFF	TGTGCCAGCAGCTTGGATAGCGGTCAATACAATGAGCAGTTCTTC
TRBV9	TRBD2	-	TRBJ2-2	CASSVDPRREGGGELFF	TGTGCCAGCAGCGTAGACCCCCGGCGGGAGGGCGGCGGGGAGCTGTTTTTT
TRBV14	-	-	TRBJ2-2	CASSPWGSNTGELFF	TGTGCCAGCAGCCCCTGGGGTAGCAACACCGGGGAGCTGTTTTTT
TRBV4-3	-	-	TRBJ2-7	CASSQGPLSSYEQYF	TGCGCCAGCAGCCAAGGCCCGCTAAGCTCCTACGAGCAGTACTTC
TRBV3-1/TRBV3-2	TRBD1	-	TRBJ2-5	CASSQERGRETQYF	TGTGCCAGCAGCCAAGAAAGGGGGCGAGAGACCCAGTACTTC